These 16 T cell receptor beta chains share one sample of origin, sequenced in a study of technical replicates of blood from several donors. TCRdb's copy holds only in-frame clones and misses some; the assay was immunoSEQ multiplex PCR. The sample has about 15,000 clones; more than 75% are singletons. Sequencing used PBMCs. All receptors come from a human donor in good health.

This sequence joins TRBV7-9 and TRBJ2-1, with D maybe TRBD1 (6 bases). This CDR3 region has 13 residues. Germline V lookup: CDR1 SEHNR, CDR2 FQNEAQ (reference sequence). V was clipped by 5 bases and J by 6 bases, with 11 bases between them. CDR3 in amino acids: CASSQGWGNEQFF. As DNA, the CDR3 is TGTGCCAGCAGCCAGGGGTGGGGCAATGAGCAGTTCTTC.

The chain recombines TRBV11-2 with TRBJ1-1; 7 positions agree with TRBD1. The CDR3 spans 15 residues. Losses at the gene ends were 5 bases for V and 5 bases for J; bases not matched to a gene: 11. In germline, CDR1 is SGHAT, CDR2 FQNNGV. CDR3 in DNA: TGTGCCAGCAGCCACATATACAGGGGAGAGACTGAAGCTTTCTTT. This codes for CASSHIYRGETEAFF.

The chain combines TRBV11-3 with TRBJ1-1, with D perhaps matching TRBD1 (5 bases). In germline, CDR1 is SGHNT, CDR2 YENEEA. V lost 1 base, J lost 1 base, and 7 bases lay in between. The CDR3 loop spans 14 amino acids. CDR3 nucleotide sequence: TGTGCCAGCAGCTTAGGCAGGGCGAACACTGAAGCTTTCTTT. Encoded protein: CASSLGRANTEAFF. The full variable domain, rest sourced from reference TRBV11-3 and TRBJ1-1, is EAGVVQSPRYKIIEKKQPVAFWCNPISGHNTLYWYLQNLGQGPELLIRYENEEAVDDSQLPKDRFSAERLKGVDSTLKIQPAELGDSAVYLCASSLGRANTEAFFGQGTRLTVV.

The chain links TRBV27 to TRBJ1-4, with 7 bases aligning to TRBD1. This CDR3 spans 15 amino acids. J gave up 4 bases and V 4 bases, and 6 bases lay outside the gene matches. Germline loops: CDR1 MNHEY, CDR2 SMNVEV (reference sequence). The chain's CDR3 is CASSSWGQLNEKLFF. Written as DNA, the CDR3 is TGTGCCAGCAGTTCCTGGGGACAGCTTAATGAAAAACTGTTTTTT.

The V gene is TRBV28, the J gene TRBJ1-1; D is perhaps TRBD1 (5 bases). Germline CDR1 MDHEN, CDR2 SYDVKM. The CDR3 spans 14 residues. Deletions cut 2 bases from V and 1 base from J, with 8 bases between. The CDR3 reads CASSLRGGNTEAFF. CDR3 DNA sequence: TGTGCCAGCAGTTTACGGGGGGGGAACACTGAAGCTTTCTTT.

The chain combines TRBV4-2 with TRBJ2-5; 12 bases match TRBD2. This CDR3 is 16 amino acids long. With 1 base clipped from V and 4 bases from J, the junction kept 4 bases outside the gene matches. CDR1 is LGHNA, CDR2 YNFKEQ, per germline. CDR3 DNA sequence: TGTGCCAGCAGCCAAGTGACTAGCGGGAGTTTAGAGACCCAGTACTTC. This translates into CASSQVTSGSLETQYF.

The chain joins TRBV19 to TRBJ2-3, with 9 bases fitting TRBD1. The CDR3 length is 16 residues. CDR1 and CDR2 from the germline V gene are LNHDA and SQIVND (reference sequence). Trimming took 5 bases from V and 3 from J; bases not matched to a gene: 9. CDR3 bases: TGTGCCAGTAGTGCGTGGGGACAGGGTGTTACAGATACGCAGTATTTT. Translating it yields CASSAWGQGVTDTQYF.

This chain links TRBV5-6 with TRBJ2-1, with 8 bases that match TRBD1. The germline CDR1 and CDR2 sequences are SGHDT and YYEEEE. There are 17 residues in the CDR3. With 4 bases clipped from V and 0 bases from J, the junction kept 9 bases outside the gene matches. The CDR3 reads CASSAPGQAFSYNEQFF. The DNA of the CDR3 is TGTGCCAGCAGCGCGCCGGGACAGGCCTTCTCCTACAATGAGCAGTTCTTC.

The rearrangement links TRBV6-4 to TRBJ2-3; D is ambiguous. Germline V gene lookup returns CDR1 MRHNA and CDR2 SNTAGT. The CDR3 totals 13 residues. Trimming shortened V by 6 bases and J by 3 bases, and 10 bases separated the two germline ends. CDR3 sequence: CASSPSGTDTQYF. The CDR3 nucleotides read TGTGCCAGCAGCCCCTCGGGTACAGATACGCAGTATTTT.

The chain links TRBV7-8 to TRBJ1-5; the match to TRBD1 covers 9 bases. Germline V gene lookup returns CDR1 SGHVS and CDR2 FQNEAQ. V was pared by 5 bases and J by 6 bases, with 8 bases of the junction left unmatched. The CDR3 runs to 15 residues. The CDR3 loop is CASSANRGPSQPQHF. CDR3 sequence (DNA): TGTGCCAGCAGCGCAAACAGGGGGCCCAGTCAGCCCCAGCATTTT.

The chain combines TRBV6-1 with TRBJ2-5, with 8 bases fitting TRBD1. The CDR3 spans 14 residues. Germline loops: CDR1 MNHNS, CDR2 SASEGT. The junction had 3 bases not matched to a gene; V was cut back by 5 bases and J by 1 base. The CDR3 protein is CASSTGQVQETQYF. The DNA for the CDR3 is TGTGCCAGCAGTACGGGACAGGTCCAAGAGACCCAGTACTTC.

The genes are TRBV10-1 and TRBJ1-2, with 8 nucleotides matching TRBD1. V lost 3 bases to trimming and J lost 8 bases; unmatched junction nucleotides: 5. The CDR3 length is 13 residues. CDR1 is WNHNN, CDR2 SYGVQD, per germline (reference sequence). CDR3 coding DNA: TGCGCCAGCAGTGAATACCGGGACAGGGGCTACACCTTC. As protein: CASSEYRDRGYTF.

The chain's CDR3 is CASSLELGYNEQFF. CDR3 sequence (DNA): TGTGCCAGCAGCTTGGAACTCGGCTACAATGAGCAGTTCTTC. J is TRBJ2-1 and V is TRBV5-6; D not resolved. Germline V CDR1 and CDR2: SGHDT, YYEEEE. The V end was cut by 0 bases, the J end by 3 bases, with 7 bases between. This CDR3 region has 14 residues.

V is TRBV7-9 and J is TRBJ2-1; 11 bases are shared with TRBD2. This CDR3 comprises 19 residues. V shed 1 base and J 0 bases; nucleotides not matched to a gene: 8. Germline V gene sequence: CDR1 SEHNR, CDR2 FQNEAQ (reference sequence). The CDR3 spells CASSLVLAGGPNSYNEQFF. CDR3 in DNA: TGTGCCAGCAGCTTAGTTCTAGCGGGAGGTCCAAACTCCTACAATGAGCAGTTCTTC. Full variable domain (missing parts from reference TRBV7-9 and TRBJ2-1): DTGVSQNPRHKITKRGQNVTFRCDPISEHNRLYWYRQTLGQGPEFLTYFQNEAQLEKSRLLSDRFSAERPKGSFSTLEIQRTEQGDSAMYLCASSLVLAGGPNSYNEQFFGPGTRLTVL.

CDR3 sequence reads: CASSLGSGSGTDTQYF. The CDR3 DNA follows: TGTGCCAGCAGCCTGGGAAGCGGGAGTGGAACAGATACGCAGTATTTT. This sequence joins TRBV4-2 and TRBJ2-3, with 8 bases that match TRBD2. J gave up 3 bases and V 4 bases, and 9 bases lay outside the gene matches. The CDR3 is 16 amino acids. Germline V gene lookup returns CDR1 LGHNA and CDR2 YNFKEQ.

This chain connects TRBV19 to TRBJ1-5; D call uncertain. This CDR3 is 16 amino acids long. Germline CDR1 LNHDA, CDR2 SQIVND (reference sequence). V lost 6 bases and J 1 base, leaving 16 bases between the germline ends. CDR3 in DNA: TGTGCCAGTAGCCTCGTTGGCGGGAACAGCAATCAGCCCCAGCATTTT. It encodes CASSLVGGNSNQPQHF.